This T cell receptor beta chain was sequenced during a study of shared clonotypes between healthy human individuals. Broader study findings: Among donors, clonotype sharing was expected to be affected by sequencing depth.

Concerning this clone: Antigen: not known.

Here immunoSEQ multiplex PCR was the method, and the copy in TCRdb shows in-frame clones only, minus some. In the table there are more than 450,000 clones, approximately 85% of which are singletons. Germline V lookup: CDR1 MNHEY, CDR2 SMNVEV (reference sequence). The CDR3 has 16 amino acids. V shed 5 bases and J 2 bases; nucleotides not matched to a gene: 4. This rearrangement joins TRBV27 to TRBJ2-6; TRBD1 agrees at 9 bases. The receptor comes from a woman aged 40 to 50 in good health. Some clones in this sample may be carry-over from other donors' samples. The source material was PBMCs. CDR3 coding DNA: TGTGCCAGCAGTCCACAGGGGGCGACTGGGGCCAACGTCCTGACTTTC. This translates into CASSPQGATGANVLTF.